Presented here are 20 T cell receptor beta chains from one specimen sequenced in a study of cytomegalovirus exposure and HLA in healthy donors. Use of 60 Vbeta and 13 Jbeta primers characterized the PCR. Generated by immunoSEQ multiplex PCR, the TCRdb table keeps only in-frame clones and is missing some. The profile shows about 190,000 clones, 82% of them singletons. The source material was PBMCs. These receptors were taken from a woman younger than 30 in good health and CMV-seronegative.

The CDR3 DNA reads TGTGCCAGCAGCTCCGGACTAGCGGGAGGAGAGACCCAGTACTTC. This sequence encodes CASSSGLAGGETQYF. The chain joins TRBV7-3 to TRBJ2-5, with TRBD2 identical over 14 bases. Germline assignment: CDR1 SGHTA and CDR2 FQGTGA. The trim removed 4 bases at V and 4 bases at J, leaving 2 bases unmatched. The CDR3 runs to 15 residues.

The gene calls are TRBV4-2 and TRBJ2-2; 9 bases align to TRBD1. The germline V gene encodes CDR1 LGHNA and CDR2 YNFKEQ. The CDR3 contains 16 residues. The V gene end was trimmed by 2 bases and the J gene end by 6 bases; junction bases not matched to a gene: 7. The chain's CDR3 is CASSQLGQGEPGELFF. In nucleotides, the CDR3 is TGTGCCAGCAGCCAATTGGGACAGGGTGAACCCGGGGAGCTGTTTTTT.

The chain couples TRBV7-8 to TRBJ2-2, with 7 bases matching TRBD1. V lost 5 bases and J lost 0; bases outside the gene matches: 3. CDR3 size: 15 residues. The germline V gene encodes CDR1 SGHVS and CDR2 FQNEAQ. CDR3 in amino acids: CASSKQGPNTGELFF. In nucleotides, the CDR3 is TGTGCCAGCAGCAAACAGGGGCCGAACACCGGGGAGCTGTTTTTT.

This clone was counted a few times. The gene calls are TRBV7-9 and TRBJ1-4; 8 bases are shared with TRBD1. This CDR3 region has 13 residues. Per the germline V gene, CDR1 is SEHNR and CDR2 is FQNEAQ (reference sequence). V gave up 2 bases and J gave up 7 bases; unmatched junction bases: 0. The CDR3 DNA sequence: TGTGCCAGCAGCTTAACAGGGGGTGAAAAACTGTTTTTT. Translated: CASSLTGGEKLFF.

Written as DNA, the CDR3 is TGTGCCAGCAGCATACTCACCGGGGAGCTGTTTTTT. Protein product: CASSILTGELFF. The chain employs TRBV27 and TRBJ2-2; D uncertain. V was shortened by 6 bases and J by 4 bases, with 6 bases between the two germline ends. This CDR3 has 12 amino acids. CDR1 and CDR2 from the germline V gene are MNHEY and SMNVEV (reference sequence).

The rearrangement joins TRBV9 to TRBJ2-3; no clear D gene. The CDR3 loop spans 13 amino acids. V dropped 0 bases and J dropped 6 bases, with 8 bases sitting between them. Germline loops: CDR1 SGDLS, CDR2 YYNGEE. The CDR3 nucleotides are TGTGCCAGCAGCGTAGCCCTAAGCGATACGCAGTATTTT. Amino acid sequence: CASSVALSDTQYF. Looking up the rest from reference TRBV9 and TRBJ2-3 gives the full variable domain: DSGVTQTPKHLITATGQRVTLRCSPRSGDLSVYWYQQSLDQGLQFLIQYYNGEERAKGNILERFSAQQFPDLHSELNLSSLELGDSALYFCASSVALSDTQYFGPGTRLTVL.

The rearrangement uses TRBV10-2 and TRBJ2-2, with D possibly matching TRBD1 (5 bases). Germline-derived CDR1 and CDR2 are WSHSY and SAAADI. V lost 7 bases and J 3 bases, leaving 12 bases between the germline ends. CDR3 length: 14 residues. The CDR3 protein is CASNPRRDTGELFF. In DNA, the CDR3 is TGCGCCAGCAACCCCCGCAGGGACACCGGGGAGCTGTTTTTT.

CDR3 region: CASSFWTGPAKGQPQHF. CDR3 sequence (DNA): TGTGCCAGCAGTTTCTGGACAGGCCCCGCGAAGGGGCAGCCCCAGCATTTT. The V gene is TRBV28, the J gene TRBJ1-5; TRBD1 agrees at 7 bases. Looked up from germline, CDR1 is MDHEN and CDR2 is SYDVKM. V lost 3 bases and J lost 7; bases outside the gene matches: 15. The CDR3 is 17 amino acids.

This clone turned up a few times. Other DNA sequences within the sample encode an identical CDR3. The rearrangement joins TRBV7-6 to TRBJ1-4, with 9 positions matching TRBD1. Germline assignment: CDR1 SGHVS and CDR2 FNYEAQ. The CDR3 extends over 14 amino acids. Trimming at V came to 5 bases and at J to 7 bases, leaving 5 bases not matched to a gene. The CDR3 DNA sequence: TGTGCCAGCAGCAAGGGACAGGGAGGTGAAAAACTGTTTTTT. Protein sequence: CASSKGQGGEKLFF.

J is TRBJ2-5 and V is TRBV18; 13 bases are shared with TRBD2. Germline CDR1 KGHSH, CDR2 LQKENI. The V gene end was trimmed by 4 bases and the J gene end by 3 bases; junction bases not matched to a gene: 8. This CDR3 spans 17 amino acids. CDR3 bases: TGTGCCAGCTCACGTTACACCGGGACTAGCGGGGAAGAGACCCAGTACTTC. Translated, it gives CASSRYTGTSGEETQYF.

The chain joins TRBV5-1 to TRBJ2-7; 9 bases are shared with TRBD1. CDR1 is SGHRS, CDR2 YFSETQ, per germline. CDR3 length equals 16 residues. Germline trimming cut 4 bases from V and 0 bases from J; bases unmatched to any gene: 8. The DNA of the CDR3 is TGCGCCAGCAGCCCGGGACAGGGCCCCATCTCCTACGAGCAGTACTTC. Its protein is CASSPGQGPISYEQYF.

Only a few counts were recorded for this clone. The chain has TRBV7-6 and TRBJ2-1; no reliable D call. The V end was cut by 5 bases, the J end by 5 bases, with 16 bases between. CDR3 length: 15 residues. Germline-derived CDR1 and CDR2 are SGHVS and FNYEAQ. The CDR3 is CASSLTPSNNNEQFF. In nucleotides, the CDR3 is TGTGCCAGCAGCCTGACTCCATCAAACAACAATGAGCAGTTCTTC.

The J gene is TRBJ2-7, the V gene TRBV20-1; D call uncertain. This CDR3 comprises 10 residues. V was shortened by 6 bases and J by 4 bases, with 7 bases between the two germline ends. Looked up from germline, CDR1 is DFQATT and CDR2 is SNEGSKA (reference sequence). The CDR3 here is CSAHFYEQYF. The CDR3 DNA reads as TGCAGTGCGCACTTTTACGAGCAGTACTTC.

The chain couples TRBV2 to TRBJ1-2, with D maybe TRBD1 (6 bases). Germline V gene data show CDR1 as SNHLY and CDR2 as FYNNEI. The CDR3 runs 15 residues. With 8 bases removed from V and 3 bases from J, the gap between germline ends came to 19 bases. Written as DNA, the CDR3 is TGTGCCAGCCGAGTGGGACAACCCATTTACTATGGCTACACCTTC. Its protein is CASRVGQPIYYGYTF.

The chain links TRBV5-6 to TRBJ2-7, with 8 bases matching TRBD1. CDR3 length equals 16 residues. Trimming at V came to 1 base and at J to 7 bases, leaving 13 bases not matched to a gene. Germline V gene data show CDR1 as SGHDT and CDR2 as YYEEEE. CDR3 nucleotide sequence: TGTGCCAGCAGCTTGTCTGGGTGGACAGGGTTGCGAGAGCAGTACTTC. Protein: CASSLSGWTGLREQYF. The full variable domain, rest sourced from reference TRBV5-6 and TRBJ2-7, is DAGVTQSPTHLIKTRGQQVTLRCSPKSGHDTVSWYQQALGQGPQFIFQYYEEEERQRGNFPDRFSGHQFPNYSSELNVNALLLGDSALYLCASSLSGWTGLREQYFGPGTRLTVT.

The V call is TRBV23-1, the J call TRBJ2-3, with D possibly being TRBD1 (6 bases). TRBV23-1 has ORF status, its function being uncertain. Trimming cost V 3 bases and J 2 bases, with 15 bases left between them. This CDR3 contains 16 residues. The CDR3 protein is CASSHPGHTNTDTQYF. The CDR3 DNA reads TGCGCCAGCAGTCATCCGGGACACACAAACACAGATACGCAGTATTTT.

V gene TRBV10-1 combines with J gene TRBJ1-4; D call uncertain. The CDR3 extends over 13 amino acids. Germline V gives CDR1 WNHNN, CDR2 SYGVQD (reference sequence). V was trimmed by 4 bases and J by 4 bases, leaving 7 bases between them. The CDR3 spells CASSGGDNEKLFF. CDR3 DNA: TGCGCCAGCAGTGGCGGTGATAATGAAAAACTGTTTTTT.

J is TRBJ2-5 and V is TRBV4-2; D remains ambiguous. Germline values: CDR1 LGHNA, CDR2 YNFKEQ. The CDR3 runs 12 residues. Between the trimmed V and J ends, which lost 1 base and 5 bases, there was a span of 5 bases. This chain's CDR3 is CASSQGGETQYF. CDR3 DNA: TGTGCCAGCAGCCAAGGAGGCGAGACCCAGTACTTC.

The chain has TRBV19 and TRBJ2-3; 12 bases match TRBD2. This CDR3 comprises 17 residues. The V and J ends lost 2 bases and 2 bases, in that order; junction bases with no gene match: 5. Germline CDR1 and CDR2: LNHDA and SQIVND (reference sequence). The CDR3 is CASSISGLAGPTDTQYF. The CDR3 DNA follows: TGTGCCAGTAGTATATCGGGACTAGCGGGCCCCACAGATACGCAGTATTTT.

On this clone: Other DNA sequences in this sample translate to the same CDR3. V is TRBV7-2 and J is TRBJ2-7; 9 bases align to TRBD1. CDR3 size: 14 residues. Trimming removed 8 bases from V and 3 bases from J; junction bases left unmatched: 8. From germline, CDR1 is SGHTA and CDR2 FQGNSA. The CDR3 DNA follows: TGTGCCAGCTCGCCGGACAGGGGTGGCTACGAGCAGTACTTC. This translates into CASSPDRGGYEQYF.